The next 17 T cell receptor beta chains were all read from a single sample in a study of post-analysis software for immune sequencing data (dated by TCRdb to the mid-2010s). Their specific antigens are unknown. Library creation used PCR. Sequencing used an Illumina HiSeq 2500. Unique molecular identifiers were incorporated into TCR beta cDNA libraries to reduce PCR and sequencing biases. The raw public data were reprocessed by TCRdb itself: fastp quality trimming at Q25, MiXCR clonotype calling, in-frame beta chains only. CDR3 protein duplicates are merged, each entry listing the most common genes and DNA. The sample table holds approximately 400,000 distinct CDR3 sequences, of which less than 40% were seen once. The ten largest clones add up to around 15% of the sample. Overall study results and their limits: Four or five TRBV segments, including TRBV5-6, TRBV5-1 and TRBV20-1, were significantly more frequent in patients than controls.

The sample was blood. These receptors came from a girl aged 10-17 years with multiple sclerosis.

A remark on this clonotype: A read error may produce the germline difference seen at one junction end. The gene calls are TRBV7-9 and TRBJ1-1, with TRBD1 identical over 7 bases. CDR1 is SEHNR and CDR2 is FQNEAQ in the germline V gene (reference sequence). This CDR3 comprises 17 residues. CDR3 nucleotide sequence: TGTGCCGGCAGCTTAGGGGACAGCTCAAGGGATGGCACTGAAGCTTTCTTT. It is translated as CAGSLGDSSRDGTEAFF.

Comments on this clonotype: Just one base apart from a much larger clone, this may be a read error. Likely a read error: the CDR3 ends without its conserved phenylalanine or tryptophan. It is unclear where the CDR3 begins or ends on the DNA, so no DNA is shown, and the CDR3 is as TCRdb lists it. The rearrangement joins TRBV7-2 to TRBJ1-2. Germline V gives CDR1 SGHTA, CDR2 FQGNSA. The CDR3 region is 13 residues in length, termini included. The CDR3 sequence is CARRSFSNYGYTC.

This chain links TRBV7-9 with TRBJ2-5, with a weak D call TRBD2 (6 bases). Trimming pared 7 bases from V and 2 bases from J, leaving 14 bases between. The CDR3 is made up of 14 amino acids. Germline V lookup: CDR1 SEHNR, CDR2 FQNEAQ (reference sequence). DNA of the CDR3: TGTGCCAGCAACCCACTGGCGGGGCAAGAGACCCAGTACTTC. Encoded protein: CASNPLAGQETQYF.

There are a few counts of this clonotype. V gene TRBV4-1 combines with J gene TRBJ2-3; D is unresolved. CDR1 MGHRA and CDR2 YSYEKL come from the germline V gene. This CDR3 spans 16 amino acids. V was cut by 0 bases and J by 1 base, with 11 bases left in between. CDR3 sequence (DNA): TGCGCCAGCAGCCAAGACGGACGCGGAGGCACAGATACGCAGTATTTT. This sequence encodes CASSQDGRGGTDTQYF.

This clonotype came up many times. The CDR3 loop reads CASSPRHTTNEKLFF. For the CDR3, the DNA is TGTGCCAGCAGCCCTCGACACACAACTAATGAAAAACTGTTTTTT. The genes are TRBV7-2 and TRBJ1-4; D gene unclear. This CDR3 region has 15 residues. Deletions cut 5 bases from V and 0 bases from J, with 10 bases between. CDR1 and CDR2 (germline): SGHTA, FQGNSA.

The chain carries TRBV6-1 and TRBJ2-7, with D unclear. CDR1 and CDR2 (germline): MNHNS, SASEGT. With 5 bases removed from V and 5 bases from J, the gap between germline ends came to 13 bases. The CDR3 is made up of 13 amino acids. The DNA for the CDR3 is TGTGCCAGCAGTCCGCAAGGGTTCCACGAGCAGTACTTC. Amino acids: CASSPQGFHEQYF.

V usage is TRBV12-3 or TRBV12-4 and J usage is TRBJ2-7, with 8 bases lining up with TRBD2. The CDR3 runs to 17 residues. Unmatched junction bases numbered 13, after V lost 6 bases and J lost 0 bases. CDR3 sequence reads: CASRGGVSGTSSYEQYF. In DNA, the CDR3 is TGTGCCAGCAGGGGAGGGGTTAGCGGGACGAGCTCCTACGAGCAGTACTTC.

The genes are TRBV5-6 and TRBJ2-1, with 10 nucleotides matching TRBD2. CDR3 length: 15 amino acids. The germline V gene encodes CDR1 SGHDT and CDR2 YYEEEE. The V segment lost 6 bases and the J segment 6 bases; nucleotides outside the gene matches: 9. CDR3 amino acids: CASNPVGLAANEQFF. The CDR3 DNA reads TGTGCCAGCAACCCTGTCGGACTAGCGGCCAATGAGCAGTTCTTC.

Only a few counts were recorded for this clonotype. This rearrangement joins TRBV4-1 to TRBJ2-7, with a possible D match to TRBD2 (7 bases). The CDR3 covers 16 residues. Germline CDR1 and CDR2: MGHRA and YSYEKL. The V gene lost 6 bases and the J gene lost 2 bases, with 20 bases spanning the gap. CDR3 in DNA: TGCGCCAGCAGAAACCTCCCGGGGGGCAGGACCTACGAGCAGTACTTC. This codes for CASRNLPGGRTYEQYF.

This clonotype was picked up many times. The chain recombines TRBV7-2 with TRBJ2-5, with D unclear. There are 14 residues in the CDR3. Germline CDR1 and CDR2: SGHTA and FQGNSA. V was cut by 4 bases and J by 2 bases, with 11 bases left in between. The CDR3: CASSSLQLQETQYF. The CDR3 nucleotides are TGTGCCAGCAGCTCGCTGCAGCTGCAAGAGACCCAGTACTTC.

Note on this clonotype: At one end, the junction sequence differs from germline, possibly due to a read error. The gene calls are TRBV18 and TRBJ2-1; 11 bases agree with TRBD2. The CDR3 is made up of 14 amino acids. Germline loops: CDR1 KGHSH, CDR2 LQKENI. CDR3 residues: CAGSPSGGYNEQFF. CDR3 sequence (DNA): TGTGCCGGCTCACCTAGCGGGGGGTACAATGAGCAGTTCTTC.

The genes are TRBV12-3 or TRBV12-4 and TRBJ2-7, with D possibly called TRBD1 or TRBD2 (5 bases each). With the DNA end fitting TRBJ2-5 better, the J assignment may be wrong. The CDR3 consists of 16 residues. The CDR3 sequence is CASSPNARGGRETQYF. The DNA for the CDR3 is TGTGCCAGCAGTCCCAACGCTCGGGGCGGTCGAGAGACCCAGTACTTC.

The rearrangement uses TRBV7-8 and TRBJ2-5; 10 nucleotides align to TRBD2. Germline CDR1 reads SGHVS; CDR2 reads FQNEAQ. The J segment lost 5 bases and the V segment lost 6 bases, leaving 3 bases of the junction unmatched. The CDR3 is 13 residues long. The CDR3 DNA sequence: TGTGCCAGCAGGGGACTAGCGCCGGAGACCCAGTACTTC. Its translation is CASRGLAPETQYF. Filled out from reference TRBV7-8 and TRBJ2-5, the complete variable domain reads GAGVSQSPRYKVAKRGQDVALRCDPISGHVSLFWYQQALGQGPEFLTYFQNEAQLDKSGLPSDRFFAERPEGSVSTLKIQRTQQEDSAVYLCASRGLAPETQYFGPGTRLLVL.

In this sample, this clonotype turned up a few times. The genes are TRBV6-5 and TRBJ2-7; D is perhaps TRBD2 (5 bases). Between the trimmed V and J ends, which lost 7 bases and 2 bases, there was a span of 18 bases. Germline CDR1 is MNHEY and CDR2 is SVGAGI. CDR3 length: 15 amino acids. The CDR3 region is CASTLISEGTYEQYF. CDR3 bases: TGTGCCAGCACCCTTATCTCCGAGGGAACCTACGAGCAGTACTTC.

The V gene is TRBV5-1, the J gene TRBJ2-3; the D call may be TRBD1 or TRBD2 (5 bases each). Trimming stripped 0 bases from V and 5 bases from J, with 16 bases between. The length of the CDR3 is 16 residues. The V gene's germline CDR1 is SGHRS and CDR2 YFSETQ. CDR3 sequence: CASSLAQGPRGDTQYF. The DNA of the CDR3 is TGCGCCAGCAGCTTGGCTCAGGGACCCCGCGGAGATACGCAGTATTTT. Complete variable domain (other parts from reference TRBV5-1 and TRBJ2-3): KAGVTQTPRYLIKTRGQQVTLSCSPISGHRSVSWYQQTPGQGLQFLFEYFSETQRNKGNFPGRFSGRQFSNSRSEMNVSTLELGDSALYLCASSLAQGPRGDTQYFGPGTRLTVL.

In nucleotides, the CDR3 is TGTGCCAGCAGTTTAGAGGTTGGGGGACCGATCAATGAAAAACTGTTTTTT. Translating gives CASSLEVGGPINEKLFF. The rearrangement uses TRBV12-3 or TRBV12-4 and TRBJ1-4; perhaps TRBD1 as D (5 bases). CDR3 length: 17 residues. V lost 1 base, J lost 5 bases, and 17 bases lay in between.

Many counts were recorded for this clonotype. The V call is TRBV12-3 or TRBV12-4, the J call TRBJ2-1; 13 nucleotides line up with TRBD2. This CDR3 contains 17 residues. With 6 bases clipped from V and 7 bases from J, the junction kept 12 bases outside the gene matches. CDR3 sequence: CASRPRQLAGGKNEQFF. The CDR3 DNA is TGTGCCAGCAGGCCCAGGCAACTAGCGGGGGGGAAGAATGAGCAGTTCTTC.